This entry is about one TCR beta chain. Its target is unknown. Among the exclusions were patients with other autoimmune diseases, uncontrolled infections, pregnancy or lactation. The CDR3 length is 15 residues. Germline lookup yields CDR1 LGHDT and CDR2 YNNKEL (reference sequence). The V end lost 1 base, the J end lost 4 bases, and 11 bases lay between the germline ends. The data were obtained in a study of Graves' ophthalmopathy and Graves' hyperthyroidism. General observations from the study: Discriminating ophthalmopathy from stable hyperthyroidism, a 13-signature model attained a sensitivity of approximately 85% and a specificity of about 79%. The study's model predicted ophthalmopathy progression at about 71% sensitivity and almost 75% specificity. Blood also harbored most expanded thyroid clonotypes above 0.001 frequency.

As the template, RNA transcripts were used to amplify TCR beta CDR3 regions. HTBI primers primed a first-round RT-PCR, and a second-round multiplex PCR followed. TCRdb re-called the multiplex PCR reads through MiXCR, storing one row per CDR3 protein. The table lists 580,000 or so distinct CDR3 sequences, 35% to 40% of them singletons, with about 4.2% in the top ten. The chain combines TRBV3-1 with TRBJ1-5; no clear D gene. The sequence was obtained from an adult man with Graves' hyperthyroidism. The sample taken for sequencing was peripheral blood or thyroid tissue (not recorded which). The CDR3 nucleotides read TGTGCCAGCAGCCAAGGGGCTTTGCGGAATCAGCCCCAGCATTTT. Its translation is CASSQGALRNQPQHF. The whole variable domain, remainder taken from reference TRBV3-1 and TRBJ1-5, is DTAVSQTPKYLVTQMGNDKSIKCEQNLGHDTMYWYKQDSKKFLKIMFSYNNKELIINETVPNRFSPKSPDKAHLNLHINSLELGDSAVYFCASSQGALRNQPQHFGDGTRLSIL.